This T cell receptor beta chain stems from a study of T cell responses to AZD1222 COVID-19 vaccine. Libraries were prepared by immunoSEQ multiplex PCR; TCRdb keeps only in-frame clonotypes and omits some of them. Here the sample spans about 150,000 clones, approximately 86% being singletons. Per the germline V gene, CDR1 is SGHNT and CDR2 is YYREEE (reference sequence). With 9 bases removed from V and 5 bases from J, the gap between germline ends came to 11 bases. The CDR3 contains 11 residues. The chain uses TRBV5-4 and TRBJ1-1; unclear D gene. The sequence was obtained from an adult who had recovered from COVID-19. Sequences were derived from peripheral blood, sampled after recovery from COVID-19. DNA of the CDR3: TGTGCCACCTCGATCCGGACTGAAGCTTTCTTT. Its protein product is CATSIRTEAFF. Full variable domain (rest looked up from reference TRBV5-4 and TRBJ1-1): ETGVTQSPTHLIKTRGQQVTLRCSSQSGHNTVSWYQQALGQGPQFIFQYYREEENGRGNFPPRFSGLQFPNYSSELNVNALELDDSALYLCATSIRTEAFFGQGTRLTVV.